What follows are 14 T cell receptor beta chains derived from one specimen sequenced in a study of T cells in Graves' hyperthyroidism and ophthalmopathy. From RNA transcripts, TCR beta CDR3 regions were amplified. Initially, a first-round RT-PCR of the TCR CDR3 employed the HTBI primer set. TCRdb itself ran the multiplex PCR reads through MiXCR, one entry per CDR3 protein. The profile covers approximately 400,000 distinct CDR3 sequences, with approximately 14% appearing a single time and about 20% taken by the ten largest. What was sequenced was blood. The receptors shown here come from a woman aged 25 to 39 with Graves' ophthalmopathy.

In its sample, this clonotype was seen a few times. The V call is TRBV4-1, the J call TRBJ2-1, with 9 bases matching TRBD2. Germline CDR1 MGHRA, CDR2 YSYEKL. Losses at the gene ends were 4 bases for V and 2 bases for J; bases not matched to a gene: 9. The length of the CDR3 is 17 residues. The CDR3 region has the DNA TGCGCCAGCAGCCTCGGGGGGCGGGGGGGCCCCTACAATGAGCAGTTCTTC. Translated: CASSLGGRGGPYNEQFF.

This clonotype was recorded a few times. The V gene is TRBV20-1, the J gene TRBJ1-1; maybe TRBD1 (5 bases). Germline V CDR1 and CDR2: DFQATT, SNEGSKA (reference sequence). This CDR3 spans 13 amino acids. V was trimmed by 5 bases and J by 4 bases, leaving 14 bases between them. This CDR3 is CSAGEGPGTEAFF. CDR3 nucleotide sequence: TGCAGTGCTGGGGAGGGACCGGGCACTGAAGCTTTCTTT.

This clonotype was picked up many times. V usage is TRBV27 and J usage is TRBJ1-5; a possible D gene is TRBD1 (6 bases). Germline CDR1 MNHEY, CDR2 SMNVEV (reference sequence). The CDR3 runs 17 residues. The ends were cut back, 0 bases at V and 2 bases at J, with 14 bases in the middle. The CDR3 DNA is TGTGCCAGCAGTTTATCGATGGGGGGCGGCGGCAATCAGCCCCAGCATTTT. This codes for CASSLSMGGGGNQPQHF.

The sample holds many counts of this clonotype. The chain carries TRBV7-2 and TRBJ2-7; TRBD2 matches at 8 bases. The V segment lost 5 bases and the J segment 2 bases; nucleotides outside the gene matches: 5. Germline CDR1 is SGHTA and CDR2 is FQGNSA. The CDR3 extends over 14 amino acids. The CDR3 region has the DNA TGTGCCAGCAGCCCTGCGGGACTAGCCTACGAGCAGTACTTC. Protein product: CASSPAGLAYEQYF.

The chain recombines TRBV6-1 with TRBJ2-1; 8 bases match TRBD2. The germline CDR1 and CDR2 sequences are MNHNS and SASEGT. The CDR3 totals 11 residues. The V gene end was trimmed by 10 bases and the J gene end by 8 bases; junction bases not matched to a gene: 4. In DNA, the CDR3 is TGTGCCACCGGGGGGGCCTATGAGCAGTTCTTC. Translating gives CATGGAYEQFF.

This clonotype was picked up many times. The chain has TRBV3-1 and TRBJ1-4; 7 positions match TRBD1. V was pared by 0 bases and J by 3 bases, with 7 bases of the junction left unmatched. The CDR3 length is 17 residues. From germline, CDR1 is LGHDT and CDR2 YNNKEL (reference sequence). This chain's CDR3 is CASSQDTGALPNEKLFF. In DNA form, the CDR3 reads TGTGCCAGCAGCCAAGATACAGGGGCGCTACCTAATGAAAAACTGTTTTTT.

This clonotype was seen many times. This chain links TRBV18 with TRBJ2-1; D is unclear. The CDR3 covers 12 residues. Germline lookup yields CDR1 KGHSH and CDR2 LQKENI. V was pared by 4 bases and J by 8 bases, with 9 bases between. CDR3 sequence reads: CASSQLGDEQFF. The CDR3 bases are TGTGCCAGCTCACAACTCGGCGATGAGCAGTTCTTC.

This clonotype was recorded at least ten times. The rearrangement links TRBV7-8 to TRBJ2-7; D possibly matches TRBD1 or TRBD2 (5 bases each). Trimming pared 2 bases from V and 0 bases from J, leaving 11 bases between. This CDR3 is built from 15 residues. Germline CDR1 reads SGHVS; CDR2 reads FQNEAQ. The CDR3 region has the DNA TGTGCCAGCAGCTTATGGGACGGACTCTCCTACGAGCAGTACTTC. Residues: CASSLWDGLSYEQYF.

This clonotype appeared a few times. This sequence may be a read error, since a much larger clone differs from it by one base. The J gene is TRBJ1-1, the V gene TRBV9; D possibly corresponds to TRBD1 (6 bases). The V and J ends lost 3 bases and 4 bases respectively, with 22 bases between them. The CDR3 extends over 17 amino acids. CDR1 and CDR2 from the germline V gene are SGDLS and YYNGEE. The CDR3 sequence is CASSAYGTRGLVTEAFF. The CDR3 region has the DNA TGTGCCAGCAGCGCCTACGGGACAAGGGGTTTGGTCACTGAAGCTTTCTTT.

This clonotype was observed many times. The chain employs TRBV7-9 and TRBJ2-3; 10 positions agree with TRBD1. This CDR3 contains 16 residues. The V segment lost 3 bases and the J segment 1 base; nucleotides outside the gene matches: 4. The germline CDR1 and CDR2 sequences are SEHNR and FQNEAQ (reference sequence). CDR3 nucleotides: TGTGCCAGCAGCTTGCGACAGGGGGCCGGCACAGATACGCAGTATTTT. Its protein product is CASSLRQGAGTDTQYF.

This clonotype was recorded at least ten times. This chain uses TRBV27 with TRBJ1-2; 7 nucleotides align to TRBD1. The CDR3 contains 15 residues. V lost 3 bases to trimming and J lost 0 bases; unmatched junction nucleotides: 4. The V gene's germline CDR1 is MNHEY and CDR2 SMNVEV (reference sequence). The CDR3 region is CASSFDREANYGYTF. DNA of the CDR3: TGTGCCAGCAGTTTCGACAGGGAAGCTAACTATGGCTACACCTTC.

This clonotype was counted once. CDR3 residues: CASSPGGAANTQYF. The CDR3 nucleotides are TGTGCCAGCAGCCCCGGGGGGGCCGCAAATACGCAGTATTTT. J is TRBJ2-3 and V is TRBV3-1, with 8 bases lining up with TRBD2. The CDR3 spans 14 residues. The trim removed 4 bases at V and 7 bases at J, leaving 7 bases unmatched. Germline V gives CDR1 LGHDT, CDR2 YNNKEL (reference sequence).

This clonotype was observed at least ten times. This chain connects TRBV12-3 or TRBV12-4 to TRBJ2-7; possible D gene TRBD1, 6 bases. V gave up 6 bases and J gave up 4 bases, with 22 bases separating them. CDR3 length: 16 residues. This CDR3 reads CASSPITGHFIYEQYF. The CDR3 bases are TGTGCCAGCAGCCCAATTACGGGACATTTCATATACGAGCAGTACTTC.

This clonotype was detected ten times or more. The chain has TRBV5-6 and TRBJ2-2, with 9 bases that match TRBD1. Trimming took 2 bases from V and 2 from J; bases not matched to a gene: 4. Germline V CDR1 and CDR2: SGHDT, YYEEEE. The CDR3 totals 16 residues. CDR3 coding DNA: TGTGCCAGCAGCTTAGTGGGACAGGGAAACACCGGGGAGCTGTTTTTT. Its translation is CASSLVGQGNTGELFF.